Listed below are T cell receptor beta chains from one sample, sequenced in a study of cytomegalovirus exposure and HLA in healthy donors. Clones were sequenced by immunoSEQ multiplex PCR, and TCRdb holds only the in-frame ones, with some missing. The profile shows roughly 99,000 clones, over 70% of them singletons. The sample consisted of PBMCs. The source of these receptors is a man aged 30 to 45 in good health and CMV-seronegative. Each CDR3 is given with its conserved first and last residue. A D gene is named only where the DNA matches it firmly. Not every row has a clone size; where given, it reads once, few, many or a size class.

cdr3_length j_call clone_size v_call d_call cdr3_nt cdr3_aa
15 TRBJ1-2 NA TRBV9 TRBD1 TGTGCCAGCAGCTCCCACCAGGGGGGGACAGGTGGCTACACCTTC CASSSHQGGTGGYTF
13 TRBJ2-7 NA TRBV19 NA TGTGCCAGCAGTCCCACGGGACTGCCGACGCAGTACTTC CASSPTGLPTQYF
13 TRBJ1-1 NA TRBV5-6 NA TGTGCCAGCAGCTTAGACGGGAGGACTGAAGCTTTCTTT CASSLDGRTEAFF
15 TRBJ2-7 NA TRBV5-1 TRBD1 TGCGCCAGCAGCCCCTGGACAGGGGGAAACTACGAGCAGTACTTC CASSPWTGGNYEQYF
15 TRBJ2-7 NA TRBV28 NA TGTGCCAGCAGCGCCTTGCGGCAGGGGTGGAACGAGCAGTACTTC CASSALRQGWNEQYF
11 TRBJ1-1 NA TRBV11-2 NA TGTGCCAGCAGCAGAAGCAGGGAAGCTTTCTTT CASSRSREAFF
14 TRBJ2-1 NA TRBV30 NA TGTGCCTGGAGCCCTAGCTTACTTGGCAATGAGCAGTTCTTC CAWSPSLLGNEQFF
14 TRBJ2-6 NA TRBV28 NA TGTGCCAGCCAGGGGGGTTCTGGGGCCAACGTCCTGACTTTC CASQGGSGANVLTF
14 TRBJ2-7 NA TRBV18 NA TGTGCCAGCTCACTTGTTGCAGGGATCGACGAGCAGTACTTC CASSLVAGIDEQYF
14 TRBJ2-3 few TRBV4-1 NA TGCGCCAGCAGCCAAGCCCGGCGGGCAGATACGCAGTATTTT CASSQARRADTQYF
14 TRBJ2-5 NA TRBV19 NA TGTGCCAGTAGTATGGCGGGAATGGGGGAGACCCAGTACTTC CASSMAGMGETQYF
14 TRBJ2-7 NA TRBV7-8 NA TGTGCCAGCAGCGATAGGGGAAGGGCCGGCGAGCAGTACTTC CASSDRGRAGEQYF
14 TRBJ2-5 NA TRBV13 TRBD2 TGTGCCAGCAGCTTTCGGGGGGGGGCTGAGACCCAGTACTTC CASSFRGGAETQYF
13 TRBJ1-2 NA TRBV29-1 NA TGCAGCGTTGAGGCCATTGTTGGCTATGGCTACACCTTC CSVEAIVGYGYTF
16 TRBJ2-7 once TRBV6-6 NA TGTGCCAGCAGTTACGCATTTGCGAATCCGGGTCGGGAGCAGTACTTC CASSYAFANPGREQYF
14 TRBJ1-1 NA TRBV30 NA TGTGCCTGGAGTAGGAGGATTTGGAACACTGAAGCTTTCTTT CAWSRRIWNTEAFF
14 TRBJ1-1 NA TRBV4-1 NA TGCGCCAGCAGCCAAGATCGTGGGGGCACCGAAGCTTTCTTT CASSQDRGGTEAFF
17 TRBJ2-3 few TRBV7-3 TRBD1 TGTGCCAGCAGCCCCAGGGCCAGGGGGTCTGGCACAGATACGCAGTATTTT CASSPRARGSGTDTQYF
14 TRBJ1-4 NA TRBV28 TRBD1 TGTGCCAGCAGTACTCCGGGACAGCGCCCGAGGATGTTTTTT CASSTPGQRPRMFF
16 TRBJ2-3 NA TRBV9 TRBD1 TGTGCCAGCAGCACAGGGACAGGCCCCAGCACAGATACGCAGTATTTT CASSTGTGPSTDTQYF
15 TRBJ1-1 NA TRBV6-6 TRBD1 TGTGCCAGCAGTATGGGGACAGGGAGGCGGGGTGAAGCTTTCTTT CASSMGTGRRGEAFF
12 TRBJ2-1 NA TRBV11-2 NA TGTGCCAGCAGCCCGGGTGGTTATGAGCAGTTCTTC CASSPGGYEQFF
15 TRBJ2-5 NA TRBV5-1 TRBD2 TGCGCCAGCAGCCCAAGCGGGGGGCCAAAAGAGACCCAGTACTTC CASSPSGGPKETQYF
15 TRBJ2-1 NA TRBV2 TRBD1 TGTGCCAGCAGTGAATTGGACAGGGGGAACAATGAGCAGTTCTTC CASSELDRGNNEQFF
14 TRBJ1-2 NA TRBV18 NA TGTGCCAGCTCTCCTTCTCCTAAAGCCCATGGCTACACCTTC CASSPSPKAHGYTF
16 TRBJ1-5 few TRBV9 NA TGTGCCAGCAGCGCCCCGAATAAGAGGAGCAATCAGCCCCAGCATTTT CASSAPNKRSNQPQHF
13 TRBJ1-2 NA TRBV5-6 TRBD1 TGTGCCAGCAGCCCAGGACAGGGCTTGGGCTACACCTTC CASSPGQGLGYTF
11 TRBJ2-3 few TRBV2 NA TGTGCCAGCAGTTCTAGAGATACGCAGTATTTT CASSSRDTQYF
17 TRBJ2-5 NA TRBV2 TRBD2 TGTGCCAGCACCGCAGAGGGGATAGCGGGGACGGGAGAGACCCAGTACTTC CASTAEGIAGTGETQYF
14 TRBJ1-4 NA TRBV30 NA TGTGCCTGGAGCTCGACAGAAGATAATGAAAAACTGTTTTTT CAWSSTEDNEKLFF
16 TRBJ2-3 NA TRBV4-1 NA TGCGCCAGCAGCCTCGAGGATGGAGGGGGCACAGATACGCAGTATTTT CASSLEDGGGTDTQYF
15 TRBJ1-5 NA TRBV9 TRBD1 TGTGCCAGCAGCGGCGGACAGGGGGCCAATCAGCCCCAGCATTTT CASSGGQGANQPQHF
13 TRBJ2-1 few TRBV4-1 NA TGCGCCAGCAGCCAAGTTACCTACAATGAGCAGTTCTTC CASSQVTYNEQFF
14 TRBJ1-5 NA TRBV5-1 NA TGCGCCAGCAGCTTCATCGGGGGCAATCAGCCCCAGCATTTT CASSFIGGNQPQHF
12 TRBJ2-1 NA TRBV4-1 NA TGCGCCAGCAGTCTCATCGGTCTTGAGCAGTTCTTC CASSLIGLEQFF
14 TRBJ1-2 NA TRBV6-5 NA TGTGCCACGATGGGCGGGACGAAGGGCTATGGCTACACCTTC CATMGGTKGYGYTF
12 TRBJ2-3 NA TRBV9 NA TGTGCCAGCAGATCGGGGGCAGATACGCAGTATTTT CASRSGADTQYF
15 TRBJ2-7 NA TRBV9 NA TGTGCCAGCAGCGGGAGACTAGGCACGTTTGCCGAGCAGTACTTC CASSGRLGTFAEQYF
14 TRBJ2-7 NA TRBV10-1 TRBD2 TGCGCCAGCAGTGAAGGACTAGCGAGCCACGAGCAGTACTTC CASSEGLASHEQYF
17 TRBJ1-6 NA TRBV4-1 TRBD1 TGCGCCAGCAGCCAAGCAGGGGGCTATATCTATAATTCACCCCTCCACTTT CASSQAGGYIYNSPLHF
13 TRBJ2-7 few TRBV7-3 NA TGTGCCAGCAGCATCGACTTCTCCTACGAGCAGTACTTC CASSIDFSYEQYF
14 TRBJ2-7 few TRBV4-1 NA TGCGCCAGCAGCCCTTCAGTGGGCAGGTGGGAGCAGTACTTC CASSPSVGRWEQYF
17 TRBJ2-2 NA TRBV5-1 TRBD2 TGCGCCAGCAGCCCTCGACAGACTAGCGGGATCACCGGGGAGCTGTTTTTT CASSPRQTSGITGELFF
14 TRBJ1-5 NA TRBV6-1 TRBD1 TGTGCCAGCGGACAGGGGAAAAGCAATCAGCCCCAGCATTTT CASGQGKSNQPQHF
15 TRBJ1-2 few TRBV7-2 TRBD1 TGTGCCAGCAGCTTGTGGACAGGCCTTAACTATGGCTACACCTTC CASSLWTGLNYGYTF
16 TRBJ2-3 NA TRBV28 TRBD2 TGTGCCAGCAGTGCGACTAGCGGAGGTGAAACAGATACGCAGTATTTT CASSATSGGETDTQYF
14 TRBJ2-2 NA TRBV27 NA TGTGCCAGCAGCTGGGCGGGGAACACCGGGGAGCTGTTTTTT CASSWAGNTGELFF
14 TRBJ1-1 NA TRBV15 NA TGTGCCACCAGCGGATCAAGAGGAGGTGGTGAAGCTTTCTTT CATSGSRGGGEAFF
13 TRBJ1-3 NA TRBV27 NA TGTGCCAGCAGGAGCTGGGGCGGAAACACCATATATTTT CASRSWGGNTIYF
14 TRBJ1-4 NA TRBV6-1 NA TGTGCCACTTCGTCCCGACGGGCTAATGAAAAACTGTTTTTT CATSSRRANEKLFF
16 TRBJ2-7 NA TRBV6-5 TRBD2 TGTGCCAGCAGTTACTCGAGTAGCGGGGTTTCCTACGAGCAGTACTTC CASSYSSSGVSYEQYF
15 TRBJ2-6 NA TRBV29-1 TRBD2 TGCAGCGTGGGGAGGGCGCAAGCTGGGGCCAACGTCCTGACTTTC CSVGRAQAGANVLTF
17 TRBJ2-7 NA TRBV13 TRBD1 TGTGCCAGCACCAGGGAGAGGGGACAGGGGGAATACTGCGAGCAGTACTTC CASTRERGQGEYCEQYF